The 17 T cell receptor beta chains presented below share a single source sample, sequenced in a study of STAT5B mutations in CD4+ large granular lymphocyte leukemia. Profiled with immunoSEQ multiplex PCR; TCRdb holds only in-frame clones, not every one. In the table there are fewer than 40,000 clones, around 73% of which are singletons. Sequencing was performed on CD4+ T cells from blood buffy coats. These receptors originate from a human donor in good health.

The rearrangement uses TRBV19 and TRBJ2-1, with D perhaps TRBD2 (7 bases). CDR3 length equals 16 residues. Deletions cut 6 bases from V and 5 bases from J, with 20 bases between. CDR1 and CDR2 from the germline V gene are LNHDA and SQIVND (reference sequence). The CDR3 DNA reads as TGTGCCAGTAGAGGGGGGGGGCCGGGCACCCACAATGAGCAGTTCTTC. This gives the protein CASRGGGPGTHNEQFF.

The table lists this clone with a count of one. The chain links TRBV2 to TRBJ1-3; D not certain. CDR3 length: 17 residues. V lost 2 bases, J lost 0 bases, and 14 bases lay in between. Germline CDR1 and CDR2: SNHLY and FYNNEI. This CDR3 is CASSERQNPLSGNTIYF. The DNA of the CDR3 is TGTGCCAGCAGTGAACGGCAGAACCCGCTCTCTGGAAACACCATATATTTT.

This clone was seen a few times. The V gene is TRBV5-1, the J gene TRBJ1-1, with unresolved D. The V gene lost 3 bases and the J gene lost 0 bases, with 9 bases spanning the gap. The CDR3 is 14 residues long. Germline CDR1 is SGHRS and CDR2 is YFSETQ. This chain's CDR3 is CASSWTVMNTEAFF. The CDR3 DNA sequence: TGCGCCAGCAGCTGGACGGTTATGAACACTGAAGCTTTCTTT.

The chain links TRBV9 to TRBJ2-1; TRBD2 agrees at 10 bases. Germline V gene data show CDR1 as SGDLS and CDR2 as YYNGEE. The CDR3 extends over 15 amino acids. The V and J ends lost 3 bases and 3 bases, in that order; junction bases with no gene match: 3. For the CDR3, the DNA is TGTGCCAGCAGCGCAAGACTAGCGGGCTACAATGAGCAGTTCTTC. It specifies CASSARLAGYNEQFF.

The chain links TRBV2 to TRBJ1-1, with TRBD1 matching over 7 bases. With 2 bases clipped from V and 1 base from J, the junction kept 4 bases outside the gene matches. The V gene's germline CDR1 is SNHLY and CDR2 FYNNEI. The CDR3 contains 15 residues. Here the CDR3 DNA reads TGTGCCAGCAGTGAAAGGACAGGCGGGAACACTGAAGCTTTCTTT. Encoded protein: CASSERTGGNTEAFF.

V gene TRBV2 combines with J gene TRBJ2-1; 7 nucleotides align to TRBD2. The CDR3 has 13 residues. V trimming: 6 bases; J trimming: 6 bases; junction bases outside the gene matches: 5. Germline V lookup: CDR1 SNHLY, CDR2 FYNNEI. DNA for the CDR3: TGTGCCAGCAGGCCGGGCGGGGGCAATGAGCAGTTCTTC. Translating it yields CASRPGGGNEQFF.

This clone was seen only once. J is TRBJ2-3 and V is TRBV9; D assignment may be TRBD1 or TRBD2 (6 bases each). From germline, CDR1 is SGDLS and CDR2 YYNGEE. Trimming pared 7 bases from V and 0 bases from J, leaving 9 bases between. The CDR3 loop spans 13 amino acids. CDR3 loop: CASGGLSTDTQYF. In DNA, the CDR3 is TGTGCCAGCGGGGGGCTAAGCACAGATACGCAGTATTTT.

The V and J genes are TRBV27 and TRBJ1-4; D perhaps matches TRBD1 (6 bases). The germline V gene has CDR1 MNHEY and CDR2 SMNVEV (reference sequence). The V and J ends lost 2 bases and 0 bases respectively, with 7 bases between them. CDR3 length equals 15 residues. The CDR3 DNA reads TGTGCCAGCAGTTTAAGGGGGGCAACTAATGAAAAACTGTTTTTT. It translates to CASSLRGATNEKLFF.

This clone was detected a few times. This sequence joins TRBV6-5 and TRBJ1-1; the D is unclear. V lost 2 bases to trimming and J lost 2 bases, with 9 bases between them. Germline V gene lookup returns CDR1 MNHEY and CDR2 SVGAGI. The CDR3 runs 14 residues. The CDR3 DNA reads TGTGCCAGCAGTTACGGGCAGAGAAACACTGAAGCTTTCTTT. Protein product: CASSYGQRNTEAFF.

The rearrangement uses TRBV5-1 and TRBJ1-3; tentative D call: TRBD1 (5 bases). Per the germline V gene, CDR1 is SGHRS and CDR2 is YFSETQ. This CDR3 has 14 amino acids. V lost 3 bases and J lost 8, with 15 bases in between. The CDR3 protein is CASSSGETRDTIYF. DNA of the CDR3: TGCGCCAGCAGCTCGGGGGAAACCCGGGACACCATATATTTT.

This chain joins TRBV11-2 and TRBJ2-3; the D is unclear. Germline lookup yields CDR1 SGHAT and CDR2 FQNNGV. V gave up 4 bases and J gave up 6 bases, with 17 bases separating them. This CDR3 has 15 amino acids. The CDR3 loop is CASSSGPQGVDTQYF. CDR3 coding DNA: TGTGCCAGCAGCTCTGGGCCCCAAGGTGTGGATACGCAGTATTTT.

The sample holds a few counts of this clone. The rearrangement uses TRBV27 and TRBJ2-2, with D unclear. The CDR3 is 12 residues long. Trimming cost V 6 bases and J 2 bases, with 4 bases left between them. Germline V gives CDR1 MNHEY, CDR2 SMNVEV (reference sequence). The DNA for the CDR3 is TGTGCCAGCAGGACAAACACCGGGGAGCTGTTTTTT. The encoded protein is CASRTNTGELFF.

The chain is built from TRBV7-2 and TRBJ2-6, with D perhaps TRBD1 (5 bases). The CDR3 has 15 residues. The germline gives CDR1 SGHTA, CDR2 FQGNSA. V was shortened by 5 bases and J by 2 bases, with 10 bases between the two germline ends. The CDR3 region is CASSPTVAGANVLTF. The CDR3 DNA sequence: TGTGCCAGCAGCCCGACAGTGGCTGGGGCCAACGTCCTGACTTTC. The complete variable domain, with remaining parts taken from reference TRBV7-2 and TRBJ2-6, reads GAGVSQSPSNKVTEKGKDVELRCDPISGHTALYWYRQSLGQGLEFLIYFQGNSAPDKSGLPSDRFSAERTGGSVSTLTIQRTQQEDSAVYLCASSPTVAGANVLTFGAGSRLTVL.

The chain carries TRBV6-9 and TRBJ2-7; perhaps TRBD2 as D (6 bases). Germline-derived CDR1 and CDR2 are MNHGY and SVAAGI. V lost 2 bases and J lost 3, with 8 bases in between. CDR3 length: 13 amino acids. CDR3 nucleotides: TGTGCCAGCAGTTATCGGGGGTACTACGAGCAGTACTTC. It encodes CASSYRGYYEQYF.

The chain employs TRBV4-3 and TRBJ2-1; weak D call: TRBD1 (5 bases). The CDR3 runs to 15 residues. Germline CDR1 and CDR2: LGHNA and YSLEER. Trimming took off 4 bases at V and 4 bases at J, with 14 bases between the two ends. The CDR3 loop is CASSPTMTEYNEQFF. The CDR3 nucleotides read TGCGCCAGCAGCCCCACGATGACAGAGTACAATGAGCAGTTCTTC.

The chain recombines TRBV7-9 with TRBJ2-1; 9 bases are shared with TRBD1. V shed 3 bases and J 6 bases; nucleotides not matched to a gene: 3. Germline V CDR1 and CDR2: SEHNR, FQNEAQ (reference sequence). The CDR3 has 14 amino acids. In DNA, the CDR3 is TGTGCCAGCAGCTTTGGGACAGGGAGCAATGAGCAGTTCTTC. This gives the protein CASSFGTGSNEQFF. Full variable domain (outside the CDR3, taken from reference TRBV7-9 and TRBJ2-1): DTGVSQNPRHKITKRGQNVTFRCDPISEHNRLYWYRQTLGQGPEFLTYFQNEAQLEKSRLLSDRFSAERPKGSFSTLEIQRTEQGDSAMYLCASSFGTGSNEQFFGPGTRLTVL.

This chain joins TRBV5-1 and TRBJ1-5; D ambiguous. From germline, CDR1 is SGHRS and CDR2 YFSETQ. The CDR3 is made up of 15 amino acids. The V end was cut by 4 bases, the J end by 5 bases, with 16 bases between. DNA of the CDR3: TGCGCCAGCAGCCCCGGTGGACGGGCCCATCAGCCCCAGCATTTT. Its protein is CASSPGGRAHQPQHF.